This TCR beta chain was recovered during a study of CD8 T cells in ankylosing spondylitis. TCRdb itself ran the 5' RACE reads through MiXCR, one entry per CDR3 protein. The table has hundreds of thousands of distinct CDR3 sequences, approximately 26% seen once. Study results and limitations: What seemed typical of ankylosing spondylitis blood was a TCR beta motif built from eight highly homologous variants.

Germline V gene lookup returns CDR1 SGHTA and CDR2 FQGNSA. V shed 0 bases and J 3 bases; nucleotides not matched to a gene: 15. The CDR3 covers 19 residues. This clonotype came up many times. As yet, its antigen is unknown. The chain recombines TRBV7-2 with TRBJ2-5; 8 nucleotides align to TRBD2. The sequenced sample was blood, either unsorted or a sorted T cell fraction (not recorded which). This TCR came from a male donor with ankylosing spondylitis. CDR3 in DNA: TGTGCCAGCAGCTTAGCGAAGCTAGGAAGCGGGGGTCTAGAAGAGACCCAGTACTTC. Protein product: CASSLAKLGSGGLEETQYF.